This TCR beta chain was recorded in a study of T cell responses to AZD1222 COVID-19 vaccine. Study summary: Pooled in the analysis were second doses at about 4 or about 12 weeks.

CDR3 size: 11 residues. Germline loops: CDR1 LGHDT, CDR2 YNNKEL (reference sequence). Trimming removed 0 bases at V and 9 bases at J, with 6 bases between. Libraries were prepared by immunoSEQ multiplex PCR; TCRdb keeps only in-frame clonotypes and omits some of them. Among roughly 100,000 clones, over 75% were seen once, and the ten largest hold approximately 22%. This specimen consisted of peripheral blood, obtained on day 0 of AZD1222 vaccination. This TCR was recovered from an adult in good health. The V gene is TRBV3-1 (or the pseudogene TRBV3-2), the J gene TRBJ2-7; no firm D call. This CDR3 is CASSQERWQYF. CDR3 DNA: TGTGCCAGCAGCCAAGAAAGGTGGCAGTACTTC.